This is a list of T cell receptor beta chains from one sample in a study of blood T cell repertoires in COVID-19. Assay: immunoSEQ multiplex PCR; the TCRdb copy retains only in-frame clones and omits some. Here the sample spans over 200,000 clones, approximately 91% being singletons. Material for sequencing was peripheral blood. The source is a man between 60 and 75 years old who had recovered from COVID-19. Each CDR3 is given with its conserved first and last residue. The order of the fields is D gene, clone size, J gene, V gene, CDR3 protein, CDR3 DNA. The D gene is left open where the match is weak. Not all rows give a size; the values are once, few, many and, for expanded clones, a class.

>TRBD1|.|TRBJ2-7|TRBV28
CASRTGGSSYEQYF
TGTGCCAGCAGAACAGGGGGTAGCTCCTACGAGCAGTACTTC
>TRBD1|.|TRBJ1-5|TRBV19
CASSMDRGQPQHF
TGTGCCAGTAGTATGGACAGGGGACAGCCCCAGCATTTT
>.|.|TRBJ1-2|TRBV12-3/TRBV12-4
CASSPLEGYTF
TGTGCCAGCAGCCCCCTCGAGGGCTACACCTTC
>TRBD1|.|TRBJ2-2|TRBV11-2
CASSSGQHTGELFF
TGTGCCAGCAGTTCGGGACAGCACACCGGGGAGCTGTTTTTT
>.|.|TRBJ2-2|TRBV7-3
CASRAGALGELFF
TGTGCCAGCCGGGCGGGGGCGCTGGGGGAGCTGTTTTTT
>TRBD1|.|TRBJ2-7|TRBV18
CASSPGTGDTYEQYF
TGTGCCAGCTCCCCCGGGACAGGAGATACCTACGAGCAGTACTTC
>TRBD1|.|TRBJ1-1|TRBV7-9
CASSKTGVAEAFF
TGTGCCAGCAGCAAGACAGGGGTTGCTGAAGCTTTCTTT
>.|.|TRBJ2-5|TRBV7-8
CASSLAGAGAHKTQYF
TGTGCCAGCAGCTTAGCCGGGGCGGGGGCACACAAGACCCAGTACTTC
>.|.|TRBJ2-2|TRBV7-6
CASSLEGGGTGELFF
TGTGCCAGCAGCTTAGAAGGGGGGGGCACCGGGGAGCTGTTTTTT
>.|.|TRBJ1-5|TRBV7-9
CASSLSTAGDQPQHF
TGTGCCAGCAGCTTAAGTACGGCAGGGGATCAGCCCCAGCATTTT
>TRBD2|.|TRBJ2-3|TRBV15
CATSRDLAGMKLGTQYF
TGTGCCACCAGCAGAGATTTAGCGGGGATGAAACTCGGTACGCAGTATTTT
>.|.|TRBJ1-6|TRBV5-1
CASSLRLDNSPLHF
TGCGCCAGCAGCTTGCGGTTGGATAATTCACCCCTCCACTTT
>TRBD2|.|TRBJ2-1|TRBV6-5
CASSSVAGVPYNEQFF
TGTGCCAGCAGTTCTGTAGCGGGGGTCCCCTACAATGAGCAGTTCTTC
>.|.|TRBJ2-7|TRBV25-1
CASSGGGTYEQYF
TGTGCCAGCAGTGGAGGCGGCACCTACGAGCAGTACTTC
>TRBD2|.|TRBJ2-5|TRBV6-2/TRBV6-3
CASSYLGTSSETQYF
TGTGCCAGCAGTTACCTTGGGACTAGTAGTGAGACCCAGTACTTC
>.|.|TRBJ1-3|TRBV12-3/TRBV12-4
CASVGTPGNTIYF
TGTGCCAGTGTTGGGACACCGGGAAACACCATATATTTT
>TRBD2|.|TRBJ2-1|TRBV5-1
CASSRTSGRNEQFF
TGCGCCAGCAGCAGGACTAGCGGGAGAAATGAGCAGTTCTTC
>TRBD1|.|TRBJ1-1|TRBV27
CASSLQQGVGTEAFF
TGTGCCAGCAGTTTACAACAGGGGGTAGGCACTGAAGCTTTCTTT
>TRBD1|.|TRBJ1-1|TRBV5-1
CASSPDRGLITEAFF
TGCGCCAGCAGCCCGGACAGGGGGCTTATCACTGAAGCTTTCTTT
>TRBD1|.|TRBJ2-7|TRBV9
CASSVEVGTGNYEQYF
TGTGCCAGCAGCGTAGAAGTGGGGACAGGGAATTACGAGCAGTACTTC
>TRBD1|once|TRBJ1-3|TRBV11-1
CASSSMVGTAGNTIYF
TGTGCCAGCAGCTCAATGGTCGGGACAGCTGGAAACACCATATATTTT
>TRBD1|.|TRBJ2-2|TRBV28
CASGQGGPRAGGGELFF
TGTGCCAGTGGACAGGGTGGACCTAGGGCGGGTGGCGGGGAGCTGTTTTTT
>TRBD1|.|TRBJ2-7|TRBV7-3
CASSLYRGESYEQYF
TGTGCCAGCAGCTTATACAGGGGTGAATCCTACGAGCAGTACTTC
>.|.|TRBJ1-1|TRBV5-4
CASSLGNRDTEAFF
TGTGCCAGCAGCTTGGGGAACAGGGACACTGAAGCTTTCTTT
>.|once|TRBJ2-5|TRBV5-1
CASSAGQTNQETQYF
TGCGCCAGCAGCGCGGGACAGACCAACCAAGAGACCCAGTACTTC
>TRBD1|.|TRBJ1-1|TRBV6-5
CASTSQGRGSEGAFF
TGTGCCAGCACCTCCCAAGGCAGGGGGAGCGAAGGAGCTTTCTTT
>TRBD1|.|TRBJ2-5|TRBV7-7
CASSIRQGVRETQYF
TGTGCCAGCAGCATAAGACAGGGGGTACGAGAGACCCAGTACTTC
>.|.|TRBJ2-1|TRBV10-2
CASSLIDEQFF
TGCGCCAGCTCTCTAATTGATGAGCAGTTCTTC
>.|.|TRBJ2-7|TRBV28
CASRGPGSPGYEQYF
TGTGCCAGCAGAGGACCAGGGTCCCCAGGATACGAGCAGTACTTC
>.|.|TRBJ1-1|TRBV10-3
CATGIPNTEAFF
TGTGCCACTGGCATTCCGAACACTGAAGCTTTCTTT
>TRBD1|.|TRBJ1-6|TRBV28
CASSADRGLTYNSPLHF
TGTGCCAGCAGTGCCGACAGGGGGCTGACCTATAATTCACCCCTCCACTTT
>TRBD1|once|TRBJ1-1|TRBV5-1
CASSRTGGMNTEAFF
TGCGCCAGCAGCCGGACAGGGGGCATGAACACTGAAGCTTTCTTT
>TRBD1|.|TRBJ2-4|TRBV5-5
CASSLGASGGKNIQYF
TGTGCCAGCAGCTTGGGGGCCTCAGGGGGCAAAAACATTCAGTACTTC
>.|.|TRBJ1-4|TRBV5-1
CASRGSGEKLFF
TGCGCCAGCAGGGGTTCGGGTGAAAAACTGTTTTTT
>.|.|TRBJ1-5|TRBV4-1
CASSRDGQINQPQHF
TGCGCCAGCAGCCGCGACGGACAGATCAATCAGCCCCAGCATTTT
>TRBD1|.|TRBJ2-5|TRBV5-1
CASSLELRGLETQYF
TGCGCCAGCAGCTTGGAGCTCAGGGGGCTGGAGACCCAGTACTTC
>TRBD1|.|TRBJ1-1|TRBV5-1
CASSHGQGSVYTEAFF
TGCGCCAGCAGCCACGGACAGGGGTCCGTGTACACTGAAGCTTTCTTT
>TRBD1|.|TRBJ1-2|TRBV13
CASRRQGQGVLDYGYTF
TGTGCCAGCAGACGACAAGGACAGGGGGTTTTAGACTATGGCTACACCTTC
>TRBD2|.|TRBJ2-3|TRBV15
CATSREGGADTQYF
TGTGCCACCAGCAGAGAGGGAGGGGCAGATACGCAGTATTTT
>TRBD1|.|TRBJ2-4|TRBV7-2
CASSTRTGRNIQYF
TGTGCCAGCAGCACCCGGACAGGGCGGAACATTCAGTACTTC
>.|.|TRBJ1-2|TRBV10-3
CAISESPGGSYGYTF
TGTGCCATCAGTGAGTCGCCGGGGGGCAGCTATGGCTACACCTTC
>.|.|TRBJ2-1|TRBV11-2
CASSLSQVGEQFF
TGTGCCAGCAGCTTATCCCAGGTGGGTGAGCAGTTCTTC
>.|once|TRBJ2-1|TRBV7-3
CASSPGPLLEQFF
TGTGCCAGCAGCCCAGGGCCCCTATTAGAGCAGTTCTTC
>.|.|TRBJ2-3|TRBV29-1
CSVEIAGVGDTQYF
TGCAGCGTTGAAATCGCAGGGGTGGGAGATACGCAGTATTTT
>.|.|TRBJ1-5|TRBV14
CASSQGGGNQPQHF
TGTGCCAGCAGCCAAGGGGGGGGAAATCAGCCCCAGCATTTT
>TRBD1|few|TRBJ1-2|TRBV16
CASSFRDRAGYTF
TGTGCCAGCAGTTTCCGGGACAGGGCTGGCTACACCTTC
>TRBD1|.|TRBJ1-3|TRBV9
CASSRQGFSGNTIYF
TGTGCCAGCAGCAGACAGGGTTTCTCTGGAAACACCATATATTTT
>.|.|TRBJ2-2|TRBV19
CASSIRFDGRRAGELFF
TGTGCCAGTAGTATTCGTTTCGACGGGAGACGGGCCGGGGAGCTGTTTTTT
>TRBD1|.|TRBJ1-1|TRBV6-5
CASTSGQGWTEAFF
TGTGCCAGCACCTCGGGACAGGGTTGGACTGAAGCTTTCTTT
>.|.|TRBJ2-2|TRBV19
CASSNRVPPGELFF
TGTGCCAGTAGTAACAGGGTCCCCCCCGGGGAGCTGTTTTTT
>.|few|TRBJ2-5|TRBV4-1
CASSRGGRETQYF
TGCGCCAGCAGCAGGGGAGGACGGGAGACCCAGTACTTC
>.|once|TRBJ2-3|TRBV7-2
CASSFPGGPGTDTQYF
TGTGCCAGCAGCTTCCCCGGGGGGCCTGGCACAGATACGCAGTATTTT
>.|once|TRBJ1-1|TRBV7-3
CASSLLGHTEAFF
TGTGCCAGCAGCTTACTGGGCCACACTGAAGCTTTCTTT